Following are 28 T cell receptor beta chains from one sample sequenced in a study of blood T cell repertoires in COVID-19. TCRdb's copy holds only in-frame clones and misses some; the assay was immunoSEQ multiplex PCR. In the table there are about 59,000 clones, roughly 80% of which are singletons. What was sequenced was peripheral blood. The receptors stem from a human donor in a cohort sampled during active COVID-19.

The chain carries TRBV24-1 and TRBJ2-7; the match to TRBD2 covers 14 bases. The trim removed 10 bases at V and 4 bases at J, leaving 14 bases unmatched. The CDR3 runs to 17 residues. Germline V gene lookup returns CDR1 KGHDR and CDR2 SFDVKD. The CDR3 nucleotides read TGTGCCACTCGGGGACTAGCGGGAGTCCTACCCCTTTACGAGCAGTACTTC. It codes for CATRGLAGVLPLYEQYF.

This chain's CDR3 is CASSLRTGGNSPLHF. The CDR3, as DNA: TGTGCCAGCAGCCTAAGGACAGGGGGCAACTCACCCCTCCACTTT. The rearrangement uses TRBV7-9 and TRBJ1-6, with TRBD1 matching 11 bases. Germline V gene sequence: CDR1 SEHNR, CDR2 FQNEAQ (reference sequence). V dropped 5 bases and J dropped 10; count of bases not matched to a gene: 7. This CDR3 is built from 15 residues. Full variable domain (remainder filled in from reference TRBV7-9 and TRBJ1-6): DTGVSQNPRHKITKRGQNVTFRCDPISEHNRLYWYRQTLGQGPEFLTYFQNEAQLEKSRLLSDRFSAERPKGSFSTLEIQRTEQGDSAMYLCASSLRTGGNSPLHFGNGTRLTVT.

In this sample, this clone turned up a few times. The chain uses TRBV24-1 and TRBJ1-2; D ambiguous. Germline V lookup: CDR1 KGHDR, CDR2 SFDVKD. Trimming shortened V by 0 bases and J by 1 base, and 5 bases separated the two germline ends. CDR3 length: 14 residues. CDR3 nucleotide sequence: TGTGCCACCAGTGATTTGGAGGTTAACTATGGCTACACCTTC. Amino acid sequence: CATSDLEVNYGYTF.

In its sample, this clone was seen a few times. This chain joins TRBV19 and TRBJ2-1; 7 bases are a match to TRBD2. The trim removed 3 bases at V and 9 bases at J, leaving 14 bases unmatched. The CDR3 length is 16 residues. The germline CDR1 and CDR2 sequences are LNHDA and SQIVND (reference sequence). CDR3 sequence: CASSIAGAGLHVEQFF. The CDR3 DNA is TGTGCCAGTAGTATTGCGGGAGCGGGACTTCATGTTGAGCAGTTCTTC.

The rearrangement uses TRBV4-3 and TRBJ1-1; weak D call: TRBD1 (6 bases). Deletions cut 3 bases from V and 10 bases from J, with 15 bases between. CDR1 LGHNA and CDR2 YSLEER come from the germline V gene. CDR3 length: 13 amino acids. This chain's CDR3 is CASSQTPGEGAFF. CDR3 nucleotides: TGCGCCAGCAGCCAGACTCCAGGGGAGGGAGCTTTCTTT.

V is TRBV9 and J is TRBJ2-1; D unresolved. There are 13 residues in the CDR3. V gave up 0 bases and J gave up 7 bases, with 8 bases separating them. The germline V gene encodes CDR1 SGDLS and CDR2 YYNGEE. CDR3 sequence: CASSVGVQNEQFF. Written as DNA, the CDR3 is TGTGCCAGCAGCGTAGGTGTTCAAAATGAGCAGTTCTTC.

The V call is TRBV9, the J call TRBJ1-2; D remains ambiguous. The germline gives CDR1 SGDLS, CDR2 YYNGEE. Trimming removed 0 bases at V and 1 base at J, with 10 bases between. The CDR3 contains 15 residues. The CDR3 loop reads CASSVVGVINYGYTF. The CDR3 DNA sequence: TGTGCCAGCAGCGTAGTCGGGGTGATTAACTATGGCTACACCTTC.

The CDR3 sequence: CASSEGGGARNYGYTF. DNA of the CDR3: TGTGCCAGCTCAGAAGGCGGAGGGGCGAGGAACTATGGCTACACCTTC. The chain employs TRBV18 and TRBJ1-2; a possible D gene is TRBD1 (5 bases). Germline V gives CDR1 KGHSH, CDR2 LQKENI. The CDR3 is 16 residues long. V was pared by 5 bases and J by 2 bases, with 18 bases between.

This CDR3 is CASSPSTGPYEQYF. The CDR3 coding sequence is TGTGCCAGCAGTCCTAGCACTGGTCCCTACGAGCAGTACTTC. The chain uses TRBV6-5 and TRBJ2-7, with a possible D match to TRBD2 (5 bases). This CDR3 has 14 amino acids. The V end lost 5 bases, the J end lost 2 bases, and 13 bases lay between the germline ends. The germline V gene has CDR1 MNHEY and CDR2 SVGAGI.

V usage is TRBV5-5 and J usage is TRBJ1-5; 7 bases match TRBD1. Germline loops: CDR1 SGHKS, CDR2 YYEKEE (reference sequence). CDR3 length: 14 amino acids. The trim removed 0 bases at V and 7 bases at J, leaving 4 bases unmatched. The CDR3 spells CASSLGGGQQPQHF. The CDR3 DNA reads TGTGCCAGCAGCTTGGGAGGGGGCCAGCAGCCCCAGCATTTT.

As DNA, the CDR3 is TGTGCCAGCAGTTACTCGTGGGACAGGGACTACACCTTC. It is translated as CASSYSWDRDYTF. The chain uses TRBV6-2 or TRBV6-3 and TRBJ1-2, with 9 bases identical to TRBD1. CDR3 length: 13 amino acids. V was pared by 0 bases and J by 10 bases, with 3 bases of the junction left unmatched. In germline, CDR1 is MNHEY, CDR2 SVGEGT.

The rearrangement links TRBV3-1 (or the pseudogene TRBV3-2) to TRBJ2-5, with D perhaps TRBD1 (6 bases). This CDR3 region has 17 residues. Deletions cut 7 bases from V and 4 bases from J, with 25 bases between. Germline CDR1 LGHDT, CDR2 YNNKEL (reference sequence). The CDR3 region is CASKGPQGTNKRETQYF. In DNA form, the CDR3 reads TGTGCCAGCAAAGGCCCTCAGGGGACAAACAAACGAGAGACCCAGTACTTC.

V and J are TRBV10-3 and TRBJ2-7; D is ambiguous. Germline loops: CDR1 ENHRY, CDR2 SYGVKD. This CDR3 region has 11 residues. The V and J ends lost 2 bases and 6 bases respectively, with 5 bases between them. The DNA of the CDR3 is TGTGCCATCAGTGAGGGGCCCGAGCAGTACTTC. Amino acids: CAISEGPEQYF.

The chain carries TRBV7-2 and TRBJ2-1, with 9 bases matching TRBD1. The CDR3 spans 16 residues. Germline loops: CDR1 SGHTA, CDR2 FQGNSA. V dropped 4 bases and J dropped 9; count of bases not matched to a gene: 13. The CDR3 DNA follows: TGTGCCAGCAGCTCCAGCTCGGGACAGGGAGGCATTGAGCAGTTCTTC. This codes for CASSSSSGQGGIEQFF.

This clone was recorded a few times. This chain joins TRBV5-5 and TRBJ1-4; TRBD1 matches 7 bases. CDR1 SGHKS and CDR2 YYEKEE come from the germline V gene (reference sequence). The CDR3 sequence is 13 residues long. V shed 4 bases and J 7 bases; nucleotides not matched to a gene: 4. The CDR3 here is CASSPGGSEKLFF. The CDR3 nucleotides are TGTGCCAGCAGCCCAGGGGGTTCTGAAAAACTGTTTTTT.

In this sample, this clone turned up many times. The V call is TRBV4-2, the J call TRBJ2-2; 8 nucleotides line up with TRBD2. Germline CDR1 is LGHNA and CDR2 is YNFKEQ. V trimming: 0 bases; J trimming: 5 bases; junction bases outside the gene matches: 8. This CDR3 spans 17 amino acids. DNA for the CDR3: TGTGCCAGCAGCCAAGATTCAGGACTAGCCATAACCGGGGAGCTGTTTTTT. Its protein product is CASSQDSGLAITGELFF.

V gene TRBV19 combines with J gene TRBJ1-1; TRBD1 is a possible D gene (6 bases). Germline V gene data show CDR1 as LNHDA and CDR2 as SQIVND (reference sequence). Trimming took 3 bases from V and 6 from J, leaving 17 bases between them. The CDR3 runs 15 residues. Here the CDR3 reads CASSMAAQGSAEAFF. The CDR3 coding sequence is TGTGCCAGTAGTATGGCCGCCCAGGGGAGCGCTGAAGCTTTCTTT.

This clone appeared a few times. This sequence joins TRBV6-4 and TRBJ2-6; 8 bases are a match to TRBD1. V lost 2 bases and J lost 0; bases outside the gene matches: 0. CDR1 and CDR2 (germline): MRHNA, SNTAGT. The CDR3 runs 16 residues. Here the CDR3 reads CASSDTGGSGANVLTF. The CDR3 coding sequence is TGTGCCAGCAGTGACACAGGGGGCTCTGGGGCCAACGTCCTGACTTTC.

The chain couples TRBV18 to TRBJ1-2, with D maybe TRBD1 (6 bases). Between the trimmed V and J ends, which lost 10 bases and 8 bases, there was a span of 20 bases. Germline V gene sequence: CDR1 KGHSH, CDR2 LQKENI. The CDR3 has 13 residues. The CDR3 spells CATIPGPRGGYTF. The DNA for the CDR3 is TGTGCCACCATACCGGGACCCAGGGGAGGCTACACCTTC.

V and J are TRBV7-6 and TRBJ2-1, with 10 bases identical to TRBD2. After removal of 1 base from V and 5 bases from J, the junction contained 8 bases not matched to a gene. The CDR3 covers 17 residues. CDR1 is SGHVS and CDR2 is FNYEAQ in the germline V gene. The CDR3 sequence: CASSLEGGLADHNEQFF. For the CDR3, the DNA is TGTGCCAGCAGCTTAGAGGGAGGACTAGCGGACCACAATGAGCAGTTCTTC. The whole variable domain, remainder taken from reference TRBV7-6 and TRBJ2-1, is GAGVSQSPRYKVTKRGQDVALRCDPISGHVSLYWYRQALGQGPEFLTYFNYEAQQDKSGLPNDRFSAERPEGSISTLTIQRTEQRDSAMYRCASSLEGGLADHNEQFFGPGTRLTVL.

The genes are TRBV5-6 and TRBJ2-7, with 7 nucleotides matching TRBD2. CDR3 size: 14 residues. CDR1 and CDR2 from the germline V gene are SGHDT and YYEEEE. The junction had 10 bases not matched to a gene; V was cut back by 5 bases and J by 5 bases. The DNA of the CDR3 is TGTGCCAGCAGGTTCGTCGGGAGGAATGACGAGCAGTACTTC. This codes for CASRFVGRNDEQYF.

The chain carries TRBV7-7 and TRBJ2-7; TRBD1 matches 8 bases. The germline V gene encodes CDR1 SSHAT and CDR2 FNYEAQ (reference sequence). Germline trimming cut 1 base from V and 0 bases from J; bases unmatched to any gene: 2. The CDR3 length is 15 residues. CDR3 sequence (DNA): TGTGCCAGCAGCTTAGGGACAGGGCCCTCCTACGAGCAGTACTTC. Encoded protein: CASSLGTGPSYEQYF.

This chain uses TRBV5-1 with TRBJ2-2; possibly TRBD1 for D (7 bases). Germline CDR1 and CDR2: SGHRS and YFSETQ. Trimming stripped 3 bases from V and 5 bases from J, with 20 bases between. This CDR3 spans 17 amino acids. CDR3 nucleotides: TGCGCCAGCAGCTCAGGCCCTGAGGGGGCGGGAACCGGGGAGCTGTTTTTT. Protein sequence: CASSSGPEGAGTGELFF. The variable domain in full, completed from reference TRBV5-1 and TRBJ2-2, reads KAGVTQTPRYLIKTRGQQVTLSCSPISGHRSVSWYQQTPGQGLQFLFEYFSETQRNKGNFPGRFSGRQFSNSRSEMNVSTLELGDSALYLCASSSGPEGAGTGELFFGEGSRLTVL.

This clone occurred a few times. V and J are TRBV7-2 and TRBJ2-7, with D unresolved. Deletions cut 4 bases from V and 3 bases from J, with 7 bases between. The germline gives CDR1 SGHTA, CDR2 FQGNSA. The CDR3 length is 12 residues. CDR3 DNA: TGTGCCAGCAGCTACCATAGCTACGAGCAGTACTTC. Protein product: CASSYHSYEQYF.

This clone was seen a single time. The gene calls are TRBV24-1 and TRBJ2-3; 7 positions match TRBD1. The CDR3 totals 14 residues. CDR1 KGHDR and CDR2 SFDVKD come from the germline V gene. J was trimmed by 6 bases and V by 2 bases; bases with no gene match: 4. The CDR3 is CATSDYRGVDTQYF. The CDR3 DNA sequence: TGTGCCACCAGTGATTACAGGGGTGTGGATACGCAGTATTTT.

This clone appeared once. This chain joins TRBV6-2 or TRBV6-3 and TRBJ2-5, with 9 positions matching TRBD2. The CDR3 is 14 residues long. V was clipped by 4 bases and J by 4 bases; unmatched bases: 4. Per the germline V gene, CDR1 is MNHEY and CDR2 is SVGEGT. Here the CDR3 DNA reads TGTGCCAGCAGTTTAGCGGGAGTGACAGAGACCCAGTACTTC. It yields the protein CASSLAGVTETQYF.

The chain links TRBV7-2 to TRBJ1-6; D unclear. The CDR3 spans 17 residues. CDR1 SGHTA and CDR2 FQGNSA come from the germline V gene. With 1 base removed from V and 7 bases from J, the gap between germline ends came to 17 bases. The DNA of the CDR3 is TGTGCCAGCAGCTTAGTCGGGTCAGGAGGGCGGAATTCACCCCTCCACTTT. Protein sequence: CASSLVGSGGRNSPLHF.

V usage is TRBV7-8 and J usage is TRBJ2-5; 13 nucleotides match TRBD2. The CDR3 runs 18 residues. The J segment lost 5 bases and the V segment lost 5 bases, leaving 14 bases of the junction unmatched. Germline loops: CDR1 SGHVS, CDR2 FQNEAQ. The CDR3 is CASSLRARTSGSYETQYF. CDR3 nucleotides: TGTGCCAGCAGCCTTCGTGCACGGACTAGCGGGAGTTATGAGACCCAGTACTTC.